This entry lists 26 T cell receptor beta chains sequenced from one sample in a study of patients and donors after allogeneic stem cell transplantation. In TCRdb, the RT-PCR reads were re-called with MiXCR into one record per CDR3 protein. The table records approximately 150,000 distinct CDR3 sequences, approximately 24% of them present only once. Sequenced: blood, either unsorted or a sorted T cell fraction (not recorded which). All receptors derive from a human donor who was either an allogeneic HSCT recipient or a stem cell or donor lymphocyte infusion donor (not recorded which). It is not recorded whose cells these are; they may come from a transplant donor.

V usage is TRBV6-6 and J usage is TRBJ1-1, with a weak D call TRBD1 (5 bases). Trimming stripped 4 bases from V and 7 bases from J, with 19 bases between. Germline CDR1 reads MNHNY; CDR2 reads SVGAGI (reference sequence). This CDR3 has 15 amino acids. The CDR3 sequence: CASSFNGVQGGEAFF. In DNA, the CDR3 is TGTGCCAGCAGTTTCAACGGGGTCCAGGGTGGTGAAGCTTTCTTT.

The chain combines TRBV20-1 with TRBJ2-2; D not resolved. The CDR3 is 16 amino acids. V was shortened by 3 bases and J by 3 bases, with 17 bases between the two germline ends. Germline-derived CDR1 and CDR2 are DFQATT and SNEGSKA (reference sequence). In DNA form, the CDR3 reads TGCAGTGCTAGGGCCCGTTCTCGGCGGTACACCGGGGAGCTGTTTTTT. This sequence encodes CSARARSRRYTGELFF.

This clonotype was detected only a few times. This chain joins TRBV20-1 and TRBJ2-7, with a weak D call TRBD1 (5 bases). Trimming shortened V by 6 bases and J by 5 bases, and 14 bases separated the two germline ends. The CDR3 is made up of 12 amino acids. Germline V gene data show CDR1 as DFQATT and CDR2 as SNEGSKA (reference sequence). The CDR3: CSAAKGAHEQYF. CDR3 coding DNA: TGCAGTGCGGCGAAAGGGGCCCACGAGCAGTACTTC.

This clonotype came up a few times. V usage is TRBV11-2 and J usage is TRBJ1-6; D call uncertain. The CDR3 contains 15 residues. From germline, CDR1 is SGHAT and CDR2 FQNNGV. Trimming left V 2 bases short and J 0 bases short, with 5 bases between. The DNA of the CDR3 is TGTGCCAGCAGCTTACTGAGCTCCTATAATTCACCCCTCCACTTT. Encoded protein: CASSLLSSYNSPLHF.

The gene calls are TRBV3-1 and TRBJ2-7; no reliable D call. This CDR3 is 15 amino acids long. Germline V gene lookup returns CDR1 LGHDT and CDR2 YNNKEL (reference sequence). V lost 2 bases and J lost 5, with 16 bases in between. The CDR3 region is CASSQTFGVGDEQYF. The DNA of the CDR3 is TGTGCCAGCAGCCAAACTTTCGGAGTTGGAGACGAGCAGTACTTC.

This clonotype was found a few times. The chain joins TRBV5-1 to TRBJ1-5, with 8 bases fitting TRBD1. The junction had 4 bases not matched to a gene; V was cut back by 4 bases and J by 7 bases. Germline V CDR1 and CDR2: SGHRS, YFSETQ. The CDR3 is 13 residues long. CDR3 amino acids: CASSRTGTQPQHF. The CDR3 coding sequence is TGCGCCAGCAGCCGGACAGGGACCCAGCCCCAGCATTTT. The full variable domain, completed using reference TRBV5-1 and TRBJ1-5, is KAGVTQTPRYLIKTRGQQVTLSCSPISGHRSVSWYQQTPGQGLQFLFEYFSETQRNKGNFPGRFSGRQFSNSRSEMNVSTLELGDSALYLCASSRTGTQPQHFGDGTRLSIL.

The gene calls are TRBV20-1 and TRBJ2-1; TRBD2 matches 7 bases. V shed 0 bases, J shed 7 bases, and the junction held 9 bases outside the gene matches. This CDR3 spans 15 amino acids. The germline V gene encodes CDR1 DFQATT and CDR2 SNEGSKA (reference sequence). The CDR3, as DNA: TGCAGTGCTAGAGATGTGGCTAGCGGTCGGAATGAGCAGTTCTTC. This codes for CSARDVASGRNEQFF.

This clonotype was counted a few times. The chain links TRBV5-1 to TRBJ1-2; D gene uncertain. CDR3 size: 13 residues. Germline-derived CDR1 and CDR2 are SGHRS and YFSETQ. V was cut by 0 bases and J by 10 bases, with 13 bases left in between. The CDR3 DNA sequence: TGCGCCAGCAGCTTGGCCCCAGGCGCACACTACACCTTC. Protein product: CASSLAPGAHYTF.

The sample holds a few counts of this clonotype. The rearrangement uses TRBV7-8 and TRBJ2-3, with unresolved D. The CDR3 sequence is 16 residues long. V shed 1 base and J shed 0 bases, with 11 bases lying between them. Germline lookup yields CDR1 SGHVS and CDR2 FQNEAQ. The CDR3 protein is CASSLGSDPSTDTQYF. As DNA, the CDR3 is TGTGCCAGCAGCTTAGGTTCTGACCCTAGCACAGATACGCAGTATTTT.

CDR3 in amino acids: CASTAGTGYADTQYF. CDR3 in DNA: TGTGCCAGCACCGCTGGGACAGGCTACGCAGATACGCAGTATTTT. The chain carries TRBV7-6 and TRBJ2-3; 8 bases agree with TRBD1. This CDR3 contains 15 residues. Per germline, CDR1 SGHVS and CDR2 FNYEAQ. Trimming cost V 7 bases and J 4 bases; bases outside gene matches: 10.

The chain uses TRBV5-1 and TRBJ2-7, with TRBD2 identical over 8 bases. This CDR3 is 15 amino acids long. The trim removed 0 bases at V and 0 bases at J, leaving 2 bases unmatched. Germline CDR1 SGHRS, CDR2 YFSETQ. DNA of the CDR3: TGCGCCAGCAGCTTGGTTAGCGGGAACTCCTACGAGCAGTACTTC. Protein product: CASSLVSGNSYEQYF.

The chain couples TRBV29-1 to TRBJ2-3; 7 nucleotides align to TRBD2. The CDR3 totals 16 residues. Trimming removed 3 bases from V and 4 bases from J; junction bases left unmatched: 13. Looked up from germline, CDR1 is SQVTM and CDR2 is ANQGSEA. CDR3 sequence reads: CSVEARGRLAADTQYF. Here the CDR3 DNA reads TGCAGCGTTGAGGCCCGAGGGAGACTAGCTGCAGATACGCAGTATTTT.

The chain links TRBV20-1 to TRBJ1-1; D gene ambiguous. Germline CDR1 DFQATT, CDR2 SNEGSKA (reference sequence). The V and J ends lost 3 bases and 0 bases respectively, with 8 bases between them. The CDR3 contains 13 residues. This CDR3 is CSASRNMNTEAFF. The DNA of the CDR3 is TGCAGTGCTAGCCGTAATATGAACACTGAAGCTTTCTTT.

There are a few counts of this clonotype. The chain has TRBV20-1 and TRBJ2-7, with D hard to call. The length of the CDR3 is 13 residues. Trimming left V 6 bases short and J 0 bases short, with 12 bases between. Germline loops: CDR1 DFQATT, CDR2 SNEGSKA (reference sequence). The CDR3 coding sequence is TGCAGTGCCCGTCGGGCAGGCTCCTACGAGCAGTACTTC. Translated, it gives CSARRAGSYEQYF.

This clonotype was counted a few times. A read error may produce the germline difference seen at one junction end. V usage is TRBV29-1 and J usage is TRBJ2-3; possibly TRBD1 or TRBD2 for D (6 bases each). The CDR3 has 14 amino acids. Germline loops: CDR1 SQVTM, CDR2 ANQGSEA. The CDR3 DNA follows: TGCAGCGTCGAAGGGGGGTCTAGCACAGATACGCAGTATTTT. Its translation is CSVEGGSSTDTQYF.

The V gene is TRBV7-3, the J gene TRBJ2-1; 7 bases are a match to TRBD1. Germline V gene sequence: CDR1 SGHTA, CDR2 FQGTGA. Germline trimming cut 5 bases from V and 7 bases from J; bases unmatched to any gene: 8. The CDR3 length is 14 residues. For the CDR3, the DNA is TGTGCCAGCAGCCCCCGCCGGGACAGTAATGAGCAGTTCTTC. As protein: CASSPRRDSNEQFF.

V usage is TRBV7-2 and J usage is TRBJ2-3; D remains ambiguous. Germline CDR1 is SGHTA and CDR2 is FQGNSA. The V gene lost 5 bases and the J gene lost 7 bases, with 10 bases spanning the gap. This CDR3 contains 12 residues. In DNA, the CDR3 is TGTGCCAGCAGCCTATTCGGTAATACGCAGTATTTT. It yields the protein CASSLFGNTQYF.

The chain is built from TRBV12-3 or TRBV12-4 and TRBJ2-1; D is perhaps TRBD1 or TRBD2 (5 bases each). The length of the CDR3 is 13 residues. Trimming pared 3 bases from V and 5 bases from J, leaving 8 bases between. In nucleotides, the CDR3 is TGTGCCAGCAGTTTTTCGGGGCACAATGAGCAGTTCTTC. It is translated as CASSFSGHNEQFF.

This clonotype has only a few counts. The V and J genes are TRBV12-3 or TRBV12-4 and TRBJ1-2; D is ambiguous. Trimming stripped 3 bases from V and 4 bases from J, with 15 bases between. This CDR3 comprises 15 residues. The chain's CDR3 is CASSFLPDQRYGYTF. The CDR3 bases are TGTGCCAGCAGTTTCCTACCGGACCAACGCTATGGCTACACCTTC.

The chain uses TRBV10-3 and TRBJ2-7; 11 bases are shared with TRBD1. Trimming at V came to 4 bases and at J to 4 bases, leaving 6 bases not matched to a gene. The CDR3 has 15 residues. Germline loops: CDR1 ENHRY, CDR2 SYGVKD. As DNA, the CDR3 is TGTGCCATCAGTGCTCCAGGACAGGGGGCATACGAGCAGTACTTC. Amino acids: CAISAPGQGAYEQYF.

This clonotype was observed a handful of times. The chain uses TRBV6-2 or TRBV6-3 and TRBJ1-2; maybe TRBD1 (5 bases). Trimming shortened V by 6 bases and J by 7 bases, and 15 bases separated the two germline ends. This CDR3 comprises 13 residues. Germline V gene sequence: CDR1 MNHEY, CDR2 SVGEGT. The CDR3 spells CASRRPGQGGYTF. CDR3 sequence (DNA): TGTGCCAGCAGACGACCCGGGCAGGGTGGCTACACCTTC.

The chain couples TRBV3-1 to TRBJ2-2, with unresolved D. From germline, CDR1 is LGHDT and CDR2 YNNKEL (reference sequence). This CDR3 comprises 18 residues. Trimming took 4 bases from V and 7 from J, leaving 25 bases between them. CDR3 sequence reads: CASSPPPSGISRIGELFF. CDR3 nucleotides: TGTGCCAGCAGCCCTCCTCCCTCTGGCATCAGCCGTATCGGGGAGCTGTTTTTT.

This clonotype was recorded a few times. The V call is TRBV5-1, the J call TRBJ1-5, with a possible D match to TRBD1 (6 bases). Germline lookup yields CDR1 SGHRS and CDR2 YFSETQ. CDR3 length: 15 amino acids. Trimming took 3 bases from V and 6 from J, leaving 16 bases between them. The CDR3 DNA sequence: TGCGCCAGCAGCTCGGAGGGGGGAGTCAGTCAGCCCCAGCATTTT. This encodes CASSSEGGVSQPQHF.

The chain recombines TRBV5-1 with TRBJ2-2; D unresolved. Germline V gene sequence: CDR1 SGHRS, CDR2 YFSETQ. V shed 0 bases and J shed 1 base, with 7 bases lying between them. The CDR3 consists of 15 residues. This CDR3 reads CASSLARLNTGELFF. The CDR3 coding sequence is TGCGCCAGCAGCTTGGCGCGTTTGAACACCGGGGAGCTGTTTTTT.

The chain uses TRBV21-1 and TRBJ2-7; the D segment call TRBD1 is taken from the table without a DNA check. TRBV21-1 is a documented pseudogene. CDR3 length equals 17 residues. In nucleotides, the CDR3 is TGTGCCAGCAGCAAAGTAAGCCGGGACAGGAGACCCTACGAGCAGTACTTC. This sequence encodes CASSKVSRDRRPYEQYF.

The table lists this clonotype with many counts. CDR3 nucleotide sequence: TGTGCCAGCAGCTCGCAGGGGGGCGTAGTTATGGCTTTCTTT. Its protein is CASSSQGGVVMAFF. The chain recombines TRBV7-2 with TRBJ1-1; TRBD1 matches 7 bases. The junction had 13 bases not matched to a gene; V was cut back by 4 bases and J by 11 bases. Germline CDR1 SGHTA, CDR2 FQGNSA. This CDR3 has 14 amino acids.